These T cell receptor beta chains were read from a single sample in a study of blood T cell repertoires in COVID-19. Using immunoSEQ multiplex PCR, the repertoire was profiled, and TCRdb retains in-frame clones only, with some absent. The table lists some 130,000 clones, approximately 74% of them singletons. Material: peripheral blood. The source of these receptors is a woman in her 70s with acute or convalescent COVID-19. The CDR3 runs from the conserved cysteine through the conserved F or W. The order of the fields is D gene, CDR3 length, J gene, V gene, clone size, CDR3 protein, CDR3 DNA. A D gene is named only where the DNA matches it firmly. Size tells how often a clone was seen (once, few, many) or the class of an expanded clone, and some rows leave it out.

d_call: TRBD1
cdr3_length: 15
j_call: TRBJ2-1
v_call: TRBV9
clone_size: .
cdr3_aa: CASSPTGEGYNEQFF
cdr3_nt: TGTGCCAGCAGCCCTACAGGGGAAGGATACAATGAGCAGTTCTTC

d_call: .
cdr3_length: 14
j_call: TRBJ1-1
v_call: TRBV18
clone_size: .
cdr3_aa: CASSPSRQNTEAFF
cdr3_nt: TGTGCCAGCTCACCATCCAGACAGAACACTGAAGCTTTCTTT

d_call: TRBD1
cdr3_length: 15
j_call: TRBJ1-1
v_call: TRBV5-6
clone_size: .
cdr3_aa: CASSPVGQGNTEAFF
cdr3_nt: TGTGCCAGCAGCCCCGTTGGACAGGGGAACACTGAAGCTTTCTTT

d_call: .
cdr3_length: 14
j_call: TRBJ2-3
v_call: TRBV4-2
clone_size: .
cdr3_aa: CASSRRSSTDTQYF
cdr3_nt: TGTGCCAGCAGCCGGCGGAGTAGCACAGATACGCAGTATTTT

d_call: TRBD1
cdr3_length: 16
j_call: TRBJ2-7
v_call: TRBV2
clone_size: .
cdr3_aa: CASSATMGTGGDEQYF
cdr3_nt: TGTGCCAGCAGTGCTACCATGGGGACAGGGGGAGACGAGCAGTACTTC

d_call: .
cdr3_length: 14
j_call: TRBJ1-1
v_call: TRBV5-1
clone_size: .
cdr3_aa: CASSLVGQNTEAFF
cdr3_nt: TGCGCCAGCAGCTTGGTCGGACAGAACACTGAAGCTTTCTTT

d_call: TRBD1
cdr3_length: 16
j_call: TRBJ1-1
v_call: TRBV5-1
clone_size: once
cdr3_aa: CASSLGQGLTNTEAFF
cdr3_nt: TGCGCCAGCAGCTTGGGACAGGGCCTTACGAACACTGAAGCTTTCTTT

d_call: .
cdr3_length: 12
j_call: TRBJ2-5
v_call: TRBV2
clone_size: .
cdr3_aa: CASREALKTQYF
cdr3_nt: TGTGCCAGCCGCGAGGCCCTAAAGACCCAGTACTTC

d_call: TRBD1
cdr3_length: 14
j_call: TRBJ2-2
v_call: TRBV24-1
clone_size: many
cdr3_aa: CATSDSGTAGELFF
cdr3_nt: TGTGCCACCAGTGATTCCGGGACAGCCGGGGAGCTGTTTTTT

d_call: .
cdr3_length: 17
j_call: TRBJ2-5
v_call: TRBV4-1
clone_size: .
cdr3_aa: CASSQVPGHTWEETQYF
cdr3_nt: TGCGCCAGCAGCCAAGTTCCGGGACACACATGGGAAGAGACCCAGTACTTC

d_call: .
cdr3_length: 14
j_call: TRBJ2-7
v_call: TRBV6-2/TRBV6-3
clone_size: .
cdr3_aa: CASSQTWGPYEQYF
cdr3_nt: TGTGCCAGCAGCCAAACCTGGGGGCCCTACGAGCAGTACTTC

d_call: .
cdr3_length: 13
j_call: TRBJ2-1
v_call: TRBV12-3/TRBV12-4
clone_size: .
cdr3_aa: CASSLGPYNEQFF
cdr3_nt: TGTGCCAGCAGTTTGGGGCCTTACAATGAGCAGTTCTTC

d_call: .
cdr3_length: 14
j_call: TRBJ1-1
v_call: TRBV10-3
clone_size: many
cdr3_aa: CAISENPPRAEAFF
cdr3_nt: TGTGCCATCAGTGAAAATCCCCCCCGGGCTGAAGCTTTCTTT

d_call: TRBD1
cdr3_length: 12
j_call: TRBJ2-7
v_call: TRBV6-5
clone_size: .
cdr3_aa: CASQTGAYEQYF
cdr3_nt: TGTGCCAGCCAAACAGGGGCCTACGAGCAGTACTTC

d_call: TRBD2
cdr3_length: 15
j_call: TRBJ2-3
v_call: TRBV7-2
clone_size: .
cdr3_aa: CASSTVAGGADTQYF
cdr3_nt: TGTGCCAGCAGCACCGTAGCGGGAGGTGCAGATACGCAGTATTTT

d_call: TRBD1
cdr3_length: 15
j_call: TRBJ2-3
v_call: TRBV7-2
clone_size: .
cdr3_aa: CASSLGDRNTDTQYF
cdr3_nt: TGTGCCAGCAGCTTAGGGGACAGAAACACAGATACGCAGTATTTT

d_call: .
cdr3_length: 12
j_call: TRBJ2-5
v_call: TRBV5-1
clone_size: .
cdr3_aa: CASSSARETQYF
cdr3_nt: TGCGCCAGCAGCTCCGCCAGGGAGACCCAGTACTTC

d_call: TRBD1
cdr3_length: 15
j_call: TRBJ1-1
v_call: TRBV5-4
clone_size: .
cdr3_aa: CASSLDRGGNTEAFF
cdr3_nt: TGTGCCAGCAGCTTGGACAGGGGGGGGAATACTGAAGCTTTCTTT

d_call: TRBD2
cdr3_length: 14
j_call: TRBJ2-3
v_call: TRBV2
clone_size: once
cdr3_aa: CASSALAGGGTQYF
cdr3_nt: TGTGCCAGCAGTGCCCTAGCGGGAGGAGGTACGCAGTATTTT

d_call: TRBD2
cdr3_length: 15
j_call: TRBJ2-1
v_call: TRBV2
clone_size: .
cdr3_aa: CASSEPGLEYNEQFF
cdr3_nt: TGTGCCAGCAGTGAGCCGGGACTAGAATACAATGAGCAGTTCTTC

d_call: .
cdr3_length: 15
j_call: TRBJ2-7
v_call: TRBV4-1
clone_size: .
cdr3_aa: CASSQDRTQGREQYF
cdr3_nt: TGCGCCAGCAGCCAAGACCGGACTCAGGGGCGCGAGCAGTACTTC

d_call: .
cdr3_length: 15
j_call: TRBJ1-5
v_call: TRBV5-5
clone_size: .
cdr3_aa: CASSLGTGGNQPQHF
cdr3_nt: TGTGCCAGCAGCTTGGGGACGGGGGGCAATCAGCCCCAGCATTTT

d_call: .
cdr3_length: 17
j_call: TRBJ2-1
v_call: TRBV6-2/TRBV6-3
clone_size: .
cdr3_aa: CASSYSHEQRIYNEQFF
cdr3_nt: TGTGCCAGCAGTTACTCGCACGAGCAGAGGATATACAATGAGCAGTTCTTC

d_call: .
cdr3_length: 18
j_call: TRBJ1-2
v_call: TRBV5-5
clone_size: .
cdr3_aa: CASSLIPGMTYSDYGYTF
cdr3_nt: TGTGCCAGCAGCTTAATTCCGGGAATGACCTACTCTGACTATGGCTACACCTTC

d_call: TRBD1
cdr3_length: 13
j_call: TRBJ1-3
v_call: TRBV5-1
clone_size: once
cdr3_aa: CASSLGDRDTIYF
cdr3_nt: TGCGCCAGCAGCTTGGGGGACAGGGACACCATATATTTT

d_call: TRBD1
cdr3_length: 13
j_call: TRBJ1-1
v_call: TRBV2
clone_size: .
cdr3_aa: CASNPGQGLLAFF
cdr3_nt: TGTGCCAGCAATCCCGGACAGGGGTTGTTGGCTTTCTTT

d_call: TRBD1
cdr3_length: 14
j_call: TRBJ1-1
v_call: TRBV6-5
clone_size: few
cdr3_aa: CASTRDRGRAEAFF
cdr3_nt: TGTGCCAGCACTCGGGACAGGGGGCGCGCTGAAGCTTTCTTT

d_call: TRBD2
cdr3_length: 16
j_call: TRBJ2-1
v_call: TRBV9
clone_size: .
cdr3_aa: CASSAPSGSSYNEQFF
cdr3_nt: TGTGCCAGCAGCGCCCCTAGCGGGAGCTCCTACAATGAGCAGTTCTTC

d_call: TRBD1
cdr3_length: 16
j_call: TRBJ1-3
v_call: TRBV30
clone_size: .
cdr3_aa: CAWSPGQGGYGNTIYF
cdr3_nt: TGTGCCTGGAGTCCGGGCCAAGGGGGCTACGGAAACACCATATATTTT

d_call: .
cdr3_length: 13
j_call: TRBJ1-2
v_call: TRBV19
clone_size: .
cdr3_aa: CASSIEGHYGYTF
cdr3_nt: TGTGCCAGTAGTATAGAGGGCCACTATGGCTACACCTTC

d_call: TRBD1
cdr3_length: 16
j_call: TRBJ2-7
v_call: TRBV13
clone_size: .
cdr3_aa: CASSVKGWAGGSEQYF
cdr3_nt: TGTGCCAGCAGCGTTAAGGGTTGGGCAGGGGGCTCCGAGCAGTACTTC

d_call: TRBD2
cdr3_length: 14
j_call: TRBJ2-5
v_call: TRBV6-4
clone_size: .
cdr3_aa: CASKTSGEAETQYF
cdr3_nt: TGTGCCAGCAAGACTAGCGGGGAAGCGGAGACCCAGTACTTC